This TCR beta chain was retrieved from a study of blood T cell repertoires in COVID-19. Study overall: Samples came from the United States, Italy and Spain, spanning acute and convalescent COVID-19. T cells, B-cell-depleted T cells, or PBMCs provided the cDNA or gDNA that served as material.

The CDR3 covers 15 residues. Germline values: CDR1 SGHTA, CDR2 FQGNSA. Trimming took 1 base from V and 7 from J; bases not matched to a gene: 3. Original methodology: Estimation of nucleated cell counts was performed using reference gene primer amplification. Sequenced by immunoSEQ multiplex PCR; TCRdb stores in-frame clones only, minus some. The V and J calls and the clone size are those of that table, but D and trimming were determined from the DNA. The sample includes some 110,000 clones, 85% to 90% of them seen just once. The TCR was taken from a human donor in a cohort sampled during active COVID-19. The rearrangement joins TRBV7-2 to TRBJ1-6, with TRBD1 identical over 8 bases. The sequenced material came from peripheral blood. CDR3 bases: TGTGCCAGCAGCTTAGTGAGACAGGGGAATTCACCCCTCCACTTT. Translating gives CASSLVRQGNSPLHF. Full variable domain (rest looked up from reference TRBV7-2 and TRBJ1-6): GAGVSQSPSNKVTEKGKDVELRCDPISGHTALYWYRQSLGQGLEFLIYFQGNSAPDKSGLPSDRFSAERTGGSVSTLTIQRTQQEDSAVYLCASSLVRQGNSPLHFGNGTRLTVT.